This T cell receptor beta chain was retrieved from a study of post-analysis software for immune sequencing data. Study-level background: Courses of disease covered relapsing-remitting, secondary progressive and progressive-relapsing multiple sclerosis.

The study's findings and limits: With TRBV5-6, TRBV5-1 and TRBV20-1 included, 5 or 6 TRBV segments were more frequent in patients than in controls. Significantly lower normalized Chao1 diversity was found in patients with multiple sclerosis relative to controls.

This clonotype was seen only a few times. Its antigen is as yet unknown. Libraries were made from TCR beta cDNA, and they carried unique molecular identifiers. T cells numbering roughly 1 to 10 million gave rise to roughly 550,000 cDNA molecules. TCRdb re-called the PCR reads with MiXCR, one entry per CDR3 protein. The table has about 760,000 distinct CDR3 sequences, roughly 29% seen once. The CDR3 is made up of 12 amino acids. The germline V gene has CDR1 SGHRS and CDR2 YFSETQ. V was shortened by 0 bases and J by 13 bases, with 11 bases between the two germline ends. This chain links TRBV5-1 with TRBJ2-1, with D maybe TRBD2 (6 bases). The sequence was collected from a girl under 18 with multiple sclerosis. Sequences were obtained from blood. In nucleotides, the CDR3 is TGCGCCAGCAGCTTGGTTTCGGAGGGTCAGTTCTTC. Translating it yields CASSLVSEGQFF.